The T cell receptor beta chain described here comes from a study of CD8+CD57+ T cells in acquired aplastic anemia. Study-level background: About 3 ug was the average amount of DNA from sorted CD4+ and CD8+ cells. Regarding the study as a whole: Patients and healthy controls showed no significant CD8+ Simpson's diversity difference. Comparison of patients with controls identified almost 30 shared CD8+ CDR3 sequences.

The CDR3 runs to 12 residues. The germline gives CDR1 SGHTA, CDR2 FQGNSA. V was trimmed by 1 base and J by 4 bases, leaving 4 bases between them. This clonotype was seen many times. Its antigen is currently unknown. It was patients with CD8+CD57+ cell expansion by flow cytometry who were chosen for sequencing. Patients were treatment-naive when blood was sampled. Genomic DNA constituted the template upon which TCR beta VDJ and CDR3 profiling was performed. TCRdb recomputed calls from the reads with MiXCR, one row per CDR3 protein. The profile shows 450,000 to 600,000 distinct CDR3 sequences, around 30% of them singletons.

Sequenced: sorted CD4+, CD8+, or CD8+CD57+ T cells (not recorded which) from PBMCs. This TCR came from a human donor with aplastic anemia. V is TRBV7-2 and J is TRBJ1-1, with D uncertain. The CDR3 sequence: CASSLVSTEAFF. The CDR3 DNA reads TGTGCCAGCAGCTTAGTGTCCACTGAAGCTTTCTTT.